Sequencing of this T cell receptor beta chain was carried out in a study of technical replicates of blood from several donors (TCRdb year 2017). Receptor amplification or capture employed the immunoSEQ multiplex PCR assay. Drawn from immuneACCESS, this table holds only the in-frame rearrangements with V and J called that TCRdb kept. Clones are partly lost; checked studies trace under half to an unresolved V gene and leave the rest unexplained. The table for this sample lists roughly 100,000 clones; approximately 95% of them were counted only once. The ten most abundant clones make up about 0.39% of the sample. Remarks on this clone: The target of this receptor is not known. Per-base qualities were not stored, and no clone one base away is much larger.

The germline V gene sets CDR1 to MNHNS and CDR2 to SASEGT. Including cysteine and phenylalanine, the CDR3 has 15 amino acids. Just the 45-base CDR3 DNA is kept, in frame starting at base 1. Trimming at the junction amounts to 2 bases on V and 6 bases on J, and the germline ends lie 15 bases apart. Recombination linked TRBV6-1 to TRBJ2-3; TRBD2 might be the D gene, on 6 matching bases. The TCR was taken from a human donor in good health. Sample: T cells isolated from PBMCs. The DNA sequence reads TGTGCCAGCAGTGAACCTCGGGAGACCTCCGATACGCAGTATTTT. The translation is CASSEPRETSDTQYF.